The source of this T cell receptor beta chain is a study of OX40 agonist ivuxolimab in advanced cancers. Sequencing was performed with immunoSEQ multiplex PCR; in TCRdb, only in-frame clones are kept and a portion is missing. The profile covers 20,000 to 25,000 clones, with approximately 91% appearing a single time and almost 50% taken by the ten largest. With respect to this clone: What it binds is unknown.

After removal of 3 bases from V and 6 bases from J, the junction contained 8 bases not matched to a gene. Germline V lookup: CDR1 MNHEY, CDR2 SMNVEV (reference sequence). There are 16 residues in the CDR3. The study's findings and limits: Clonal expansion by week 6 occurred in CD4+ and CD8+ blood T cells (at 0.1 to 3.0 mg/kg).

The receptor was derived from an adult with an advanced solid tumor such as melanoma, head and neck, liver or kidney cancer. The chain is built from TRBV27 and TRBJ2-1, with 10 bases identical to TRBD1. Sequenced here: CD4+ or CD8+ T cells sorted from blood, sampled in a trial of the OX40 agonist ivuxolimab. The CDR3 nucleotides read TGTGCCAGCAGTTTTCTGACAGGGGGCTCCGGCAATGAGCAGTTCTTC. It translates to CASSFLTGGSGNEQFF.